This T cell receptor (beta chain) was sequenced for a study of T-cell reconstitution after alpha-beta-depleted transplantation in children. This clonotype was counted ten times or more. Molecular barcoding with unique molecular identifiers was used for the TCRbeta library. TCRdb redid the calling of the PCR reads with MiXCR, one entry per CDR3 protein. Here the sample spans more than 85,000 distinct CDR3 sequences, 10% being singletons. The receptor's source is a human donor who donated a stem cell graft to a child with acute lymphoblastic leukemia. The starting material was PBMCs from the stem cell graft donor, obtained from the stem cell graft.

CDR3 residues: CASSTTGRGTGELFF. The CDR3 region has the DNA TGTGCCAGCAGTACTACGGGCCGAGGTACCGGGGAGCTGTTTTTT. The chain recombines TRBV27 with TRBJ2-2; D is uncertain. V was cut by 5 bases and J by 5 bases, with 15 bases left in between. The length of the CDR3 is 15 residues. CDR1 is MNHEY, CDR2 SMNVEV, per germline (reference sequence).